Below are 20 T cell receptor beta chains sequenced from a single sample in a study of blood T cell repertoires in COVID-19 (TCRdb year 2020). Library preparation used the immunoSEQ multiplex PCR assay. This is the immuneACCESS table as TCRdb keeps it, with only in-frame sequences that have V and J called. A part of the clones is gone; compared with another copy, unresolved V genes explain less than half, and the rest is unexplained. This sample lists about 200,000 clones; approximately 80% were detected once. The ten largest clones add up to roughly 7.8% of the sample. Sample: peripheral blood. All receptors derive from an elderly woman with COVID-19, enrolled during active disease.

The rearrangement uses TRBV6-6 and TRBJ1-2, with 8 bases fitting TRBD1. Germline CDR1 reads MNHNY; CDR2 reads SVGAGI (reference sequence). The V and J ends lost 6 bases and 5 bases, in that order; junction bases with no gene match: 5. The CDR3 extends over 13 amino acids. In nucleotides, the CDR3 is TGTGCCAGCAGCCCGGACAGGGCATATGGCTACACCTTC. Translation: CASSPDRAYGYTF.

This chain's CDR3 is CATGQFNPANSPLHF. For the CDR3, the DNA is TGTGCCACCGGACAGTTCAACCCCGCCAATTCACCCCTCCACTTT. J is TRBJ1-6 and V is TRBV2, with D perhaps TRBD1 (6 bases). Germline V lookup: CDR1 SNHLY, CDR2 FYNNEI. There are 15 residues in the CDR3. The ends were cut back, 10 bases at V and 7 bases at J, with 20 bases in the middle.

V gene TRBV5-4 combines with J gene TRBJ1-5, with 7 bases matching TRBD1. The V gene's germline CDR1 is SGHNT and CDR2 YYREEE (reference sequence). J lost 3 bases, V lost 4 bases, and 19 bases had no gene match. This CDR3 region has 19 residues. The DNA of the CDR3 is TGTGCCAGCAGCCCGTGTCCGTTTCACGACAGGGCATTCAATCAGCCCCAGCATTTT. Translation: CASSPCPFHDRAFNQPQHF.

V and J are TRBV15 and TRBJ1-6, with a possible D match to TRBD1 (5 bases). Germline V gene data show CDR1 as LNHNV and CDR2 as YYDKDF (reference sequence). The CDR3 has 14 amino acids. The germline V and J ends were trimmed by 3 bases and 7 bases, with 10 bases remaining between them. The CDR3 DNA is TGTGCCACCAGCAGGGATGGGGGGAATTCACCCCTCCACTTT. It is translated as CATSRDGGNSPLHF.

The chain links TRBV7-3 to TRBJ2-7; TRBD1 matches at 7 bases. J gave up 8 bases and V 5 bases, and 9 bases lay outside the gene matches. This CDR3 is 13 amino acids long. The germline CDR1 and CDR2 sequences are SGHTA and FQGTGA. The CDR3 is CASSMRQGGKQYF. DNA of the CDR3: TGTGCCAGCAGCATGCGACAGGGTGGCAAGCAGTACTTC.

V and J are TRBV3-1 (or the pseudogene TRBV3-2) and TRBJ2-7, with 9 bases fitting TRBD1. Trimming removed 6 bases from V and 6 bases from J; junction bases left unmatched: 18. Germline V gene lookup returns CDR1 LGHDT and CDR2 YNNKEL (reference sequence). CDR3 length: 17 amino acids. The CDR3 sequence is CASSYQVGQGGSGEQYF. CDR3 sequence (DNA): TGTGCCAGCAGTTATCAGGTGGGACAGGGAGGGTCGGGCGAGCAGTACTTC.

This clone came up once. Here the CDR3 reads CASSQRGAGGTDTQYF. CDR3 DNA: TGCGCCAGCAGCCAAAGGGGAGCGGGGGGCACAGATACGCAGTATTTT. The gene calls are TRBV4-1 and TRBJ2-3; TRBD2 agrees at 8 bases. The junction had 5 bases not matched to a gene; V was cut back by 2 bases and J by 1 base. From germline, CDR1 is MGHRA and CDR2 YSYEKL. The CDR3 length is 16 residues.

This clone was found a few times. This chain uses TRBV2 with TRBJ2-3, with TRBD2 matching 12 bases. This CDR3 contains 16 residues. Germline trimming cut 6 bases from V and 3 bases from J; bases unmatched to any gene: 7. Germline values: CDR1 SNHLY, CDR2 FYNNEI. CDR3 residues: CASSRLLAGGTDTQYF. The CDR3, as DNA: TGTGCCAGCAGCCGACTACTAGCGGGGGGAACAGATACGCAGTATTTT.

The chain links TRBV6-2 or TRBV6-3 to TRBJ1-5; tentative D call: TRBD1 (5 bases). This CDR3 spans 16 amino acids. Trimming left V 5 bases short and J 4 bases short, with 18 bases between. CDR1 MNHEY and CDR2 SVGEGT come from the germline V gene. The chain's CDR3 is CASSPSGGIGNQPQHF. The CDR3 DNA reads as TGTGCCAGCAGTCCCTCCGGGGGAATAGGGAATCAGCCCCAGCATTTT.

This chain joins TRBV5-4 and TRBJ1-2; tentatively, D is TRBD1 (6 bases). The CDR3 sequence is 14 residues long. CDR1 and CDR2 (germline): SGHNT, YYREEE (reference sequence). Deletions cut 0 bases from V and 6 bases from J, with 12 bases between. The CDR3 DNA reads as TGTGCCAGCAGCTTGGGCGGGGGACAAAATGGCTACACCTTC. Amino acid sequence: CASSLGGGQNGYTF.

The J gene is TRBJ2-7, the V gene TRBV5-1; maybe TRBD2 (6 bases). V shed 0 bases and J shed 2 bases, with 12 bases lying between them. Looked up from germline, CDR1 is SGHRS and CDR2 is YFSETQ. The CDR3 runs to 15 residues. CDR3 in amino acids: CASSLGRAGPYEQYF. CDR3 nucleotide sequence: TGCGCCAGCAGCTTGGGGCGGGCGGGACCCTACGAGCAGTACTTC.

Here the CDR3 reads CASSLTTGVTYEQYF. The CDR3 nucleotides read TGTGCCAGCAGTTTAACCACAGGGGTCACCTACGAGCAGTACTTC. The chain links TRBV27 to TRBJ2-7, with TRBD1 identical over 7 bases. Losses at the gene ends were 2 bases for V and 2 bases for J; bases not matched to a gene: 6. CDR1 is MNHEY, CDR2 SMNVEV, per germline (reference sequence). CDR3 length: 15 amino acids.

This CDR3 is CASSYLVRAADTQYF. Here the CDR3 DNA reads TGTGCCAGCAGTTACCTAGTCAGGGCCGCAGATACGCAGTATTTT. This chain uses TRBV6-2 or TRBV6-3 with TRBJ2-3; a possible D gene is TRBD1 (5 bases). V was trimmed by 2 bases and J by 4 bases, leaving 13 bases between them. CDR3 size: 15 residues. CDR1 is MNHEY and CDR2 is SVGEGT in the germline V gene.

The rearrangement joins TRBV7-6 to TRBJ1-3; the D is unclear. There are 12 residues in the CDR3. In germline, CDR1 is SGHVS, CDR2 FNYEAQ. V was clipped by 5 bases and J by 8 bases, with 10 bases between them. The DNA of the CDR3 is TGTGCCAGCAGCCAGGATAGGTACACCATATATTTT. Translating gives CASSQDRYTIYF.

The gene calls are TRBV25-1 and TRBJ1-2, with 7 bases aligning to TRBD1. The J segment lost 4 bases and the V segment lost 2 bases, leaving 13 bases of the junction unmatched. This CDR3 has 17 amino acids. CDR1 and CDR2 (germline): MGHDK, SYGVNS. For the CDR3, the DNA is TGTGCCAGCAGTGAAACCGCGATCTTGGGACAGAGCTATGGCTACACCTTC. This gives the protein CASSETAILGQSYGYTF.

This sequence joins TRBV5-8 and TRBJ1-2; 9 nucleotides align to TRBD1. J gave up 6 bases and V 3 bases, and 3 bases lay outside the gene matches. Germline assignment: CDR1 SGHTS and CDR2 YDEGEE. The CDR3 loop spans 13 amino acids. CDR3 coding DNA: TGTGCCAGCAGCTCAACAGGGGGCAATGGCTACACCTTC. As protein: CASSSTGGNGYTF.

This chain uses TRBV2 with TRBJ2-7; 10 nucleotides align to TRBD2. The CDR3 extends over 14 amino acids. V trimming: 5 bases; J trimming: 6 bases; junction bases outside the gene matches: 7. Germline V gene sequence: CDR1 SNHLY, CDR2 FYNNEI. The CDR3 DNA follows: TGTGCCAGCAGTACGCTAGCGGGAGATGTCGAGCAGTACTTC. Amino acid sequence: CASSTLAGDVEQYF. The full variable domain, in which reference TRBV2 and TRBJ2-7 provide the parts outside the CDR3, is EPEVTQTPSHQVTQMGQEVILRCVPISNHLYFYWYRQILGQKVEFLVSFYNNEISEKSEIFDDQFSVERPDGSNFTLKIRSTKLEDSAMYFCASSTLAGDVEQYFGPGTRLTVT.

V gene TRBV7-3 combines with J gene TRBJ2-1; no reliable D call. Germline-derived CDR1 and CDR2 are SGHTA and FQGTGA. The CDR3 has 12 amino acids. V was pared by 5 bases and J by 9 bases, with 11 bases between. DNA of the CDR3: TGTGCCAGCAGCCCCTATACCGGTGAGCAGTTCTTC. Its protein product is CASSPYTGEQFF.

The CDR3 loop is CASSFSSGETQYF. Here the CDR3 DNA reads TGTGCCAGCAGCTTTTCATCAGGGGAGACCCAGTACTTC. V is TRBV7-9 and J is TRBJ2-5, with D possibly matching TRBD1 (5 bases). CDR1 SEHNR and CDR2 FQNEAQ come from the germline V gene (reference sequence). This CDR3 region has 13 residues. The V gene lost 3 bases and the J gene lost 5 bases, with 10 bases spanning the gap.

The rearrangement links TRBV29-1 to TRBJ2-3; 7 nucleotides agree with TRBD1. Per the germline V gene, CDR1 is SQVTM and CDR2 is ANQGSEA. This CDR3 has 15 residues. V lost 5 bases to trimming and J lost 2 bases; unmatched junction nucleotides: 10. CDR3 sequence: CSVPPPGGYTDTQYF. CDR3 bases: TGCAGCGTTCCCCCCCCAGGGGGATACACAGATACGCAGTATTTT.